This T cell receptor (beta chain) is drawn from a study of CD8 T cells in Susac syndrome. CDR3 length: 14 residues. Looked up from germline, CDR1 is LGHDT and CDR2 is YNNKEL (reference sequence). Trimming cost V 4 bases and J 6 bases; bases outside gene matches: 8. Sequencing of TCR beta was carried out in blood CD8+ and CD4+ T cells. As controls, healthy donors matched for age and sex were used. Both CD4+ and CD8+ T cells were negatively isolated, and TEMRA cells underwent FACS enrichment. Random hexamers served to reverse transcribe roughly 0.45 to 1 ug RNA. Amplification of the TCR beta CDR3 was carried out by immunoSEQ multiplex PCR, which spanned a total of 54 Vbeta and 13 Jbeta segments. TCRdb reprocessed the immunoSEQ multiplex PCR reads via MiXCR and lists one record per CDR3 protein. This sample carries about 29,000 distinct CDR3 sequences, 94% of them seen once, and the ten largest clones take around 0.27%.

The sequencing input was CD8+ T cells from PBMCs. This clonotype originated in a human donor in good health. The chain combines TRBV3-1 with TRBJ2-7; TRBD2 aligns across 8 bases. CDR3 in amino acids: CASSPLPGGAEQYF. CDR3 nucleotide sequence: TGTGCCAGCAGCCCATTACCGGGAGGGGCCGAGCAGTACTTC.